This T cell receptor beta chain appears in the sequencing data of a study of blood T cells in healthy people across ages. This CDR3 contains 16 residues. Per the germline V gene, CDR1 is MDHEN and CDR2 is SYDVKM. With V trimmed by 5 bases and J by 9 bases, 13 bases remained unmatched. Study-wide points: It was found that TCR beta diversity correlated strongly with the percentage of naive T cells.

Then a second PCR, running roughly 7 to 11 cycles, was carried out with a sample-barcoded 5' primer and a J-beta primer mix. The authors tagged each cDNA molecule using a template-switch adaptor with 12 random nucleotides. TCRdb called the 5' RACE reads again in MiXCR, with one record for every CDR3 protein. The sample includes under 2 million distinct CDR3 sequences, almost 35% seen only once; the top ten take about 11%. With respect to this clonotype: Antigen specificity is unknown.

This chain connects TRBV28 to TRBJ2-1; 10 bases agree with TRBD2. The receptor's source is a woman in her 30s in good health. The sequenced sample consisted of blood. In DNA, the CDR3 is TGTGCCAGCAGTCCAGGTTCAAGCGGGAGGGCCGGTGAGCAGTTCTTC. Amino acid sequence: CASSPGSSGRAGEQFF.